This T cell receptor (beta chain) was sequenced for a study of T cells in Graves' hyperthyroidism and ophthalmopathy. A single count supports this clonotype. A read error may explain this, as a much larger clone is one base away. It was RNA transcripts that yielded the amplified TCR beta CDR3 regions. First-round RT-PCR targeting the TCR CDR3 was performed with the HTBI primer set. A single record per CDR3 protein comes from TCRdb applying MiXCR to the multiplex PCR reads. The sample has a few hundred thousand distinct CDR3 sequences, around a sixth seen once. V gave up 6 bases and J gave up 10 bases, with 15 bases separating them. This CDR3 has 12 residues. CDR1 is SNHLY, CDR2 FYNNEI, per germline.

The sequence derives from a woman in her thirties with Graves' hyperthyroidism. Sequencing was done on a sample of blood. This sequence joins TRBV2 and TRBJ1-1, with D possibly being TRBD1 (5 bases). CDR3 sequence: CASSNPGRAAFF. CDR3 in DNA: TGTGCCAGCAGCAATCCGGGGCGTGCAGCTTTCTTT.